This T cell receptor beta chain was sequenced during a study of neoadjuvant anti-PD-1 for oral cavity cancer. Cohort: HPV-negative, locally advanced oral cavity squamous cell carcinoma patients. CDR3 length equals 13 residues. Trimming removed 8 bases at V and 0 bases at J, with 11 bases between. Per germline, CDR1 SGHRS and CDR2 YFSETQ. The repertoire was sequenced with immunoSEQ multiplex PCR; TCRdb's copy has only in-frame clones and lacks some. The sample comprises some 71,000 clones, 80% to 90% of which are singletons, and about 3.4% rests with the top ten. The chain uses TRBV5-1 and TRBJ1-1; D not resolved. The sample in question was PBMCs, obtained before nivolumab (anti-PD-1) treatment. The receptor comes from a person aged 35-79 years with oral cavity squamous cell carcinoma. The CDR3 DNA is TGCGCCAGTCGCGGACGAGTGAACACTGAAGCTTTCTTT. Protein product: CASRGRVNTEAFF.